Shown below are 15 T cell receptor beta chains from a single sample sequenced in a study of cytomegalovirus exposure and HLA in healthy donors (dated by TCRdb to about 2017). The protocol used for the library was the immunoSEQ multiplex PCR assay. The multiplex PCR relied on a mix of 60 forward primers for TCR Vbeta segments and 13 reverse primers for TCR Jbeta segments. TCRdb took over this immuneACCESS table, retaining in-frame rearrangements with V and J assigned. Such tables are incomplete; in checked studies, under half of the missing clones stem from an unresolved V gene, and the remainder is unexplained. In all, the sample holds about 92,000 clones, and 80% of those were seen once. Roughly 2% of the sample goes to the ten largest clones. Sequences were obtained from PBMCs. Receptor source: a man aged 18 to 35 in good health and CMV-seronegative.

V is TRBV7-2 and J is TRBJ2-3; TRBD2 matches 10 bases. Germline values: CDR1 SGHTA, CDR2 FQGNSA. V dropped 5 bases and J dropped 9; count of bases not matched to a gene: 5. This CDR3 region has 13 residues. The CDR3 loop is CASSQLAGATQYF. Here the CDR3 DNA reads TGTGCCAGCAGCCAGCTAGCGGGGGCCACGCAGTATTTT.

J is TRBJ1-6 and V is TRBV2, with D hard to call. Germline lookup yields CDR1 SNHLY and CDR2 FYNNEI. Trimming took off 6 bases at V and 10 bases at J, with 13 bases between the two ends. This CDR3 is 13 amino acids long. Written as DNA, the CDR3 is TGTGCCAGCAGGACGGAAAGGAGGTCACCCCTCCACTTT. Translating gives CASRTERRSPLHF. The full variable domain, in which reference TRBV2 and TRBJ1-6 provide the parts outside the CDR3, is EPEVTQTPSHQVTQMGQEVILRCVPISNHLYFYWYRQILGQKVEFLVSFYNNEISEKSEIFDDQFSVERPDGSNFTLKIRSTKLEDSAMYFCASRTERRSPLHFGNGTRLTVT.

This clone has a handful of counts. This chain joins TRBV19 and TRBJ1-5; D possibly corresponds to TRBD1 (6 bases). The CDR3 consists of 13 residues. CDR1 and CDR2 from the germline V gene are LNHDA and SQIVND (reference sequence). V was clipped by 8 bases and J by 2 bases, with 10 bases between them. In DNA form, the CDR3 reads TGTGCCAGTCAGGGGTTAGGCAATCAGCCCCAGCATTTT. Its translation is CASQGLGNQPQHF.

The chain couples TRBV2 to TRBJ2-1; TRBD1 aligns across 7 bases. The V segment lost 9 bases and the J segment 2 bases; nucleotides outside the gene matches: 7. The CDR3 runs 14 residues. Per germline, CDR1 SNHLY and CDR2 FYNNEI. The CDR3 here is CASATGRTYNEQFF. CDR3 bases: TGTGCCAGTGCGACAGGGAGAACCTACAATGAGCAGTTCTTC.

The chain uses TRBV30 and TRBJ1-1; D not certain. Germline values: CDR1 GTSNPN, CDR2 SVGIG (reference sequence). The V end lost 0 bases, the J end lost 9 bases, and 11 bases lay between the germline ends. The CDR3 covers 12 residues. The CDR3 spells CAWSVIRNQAFF. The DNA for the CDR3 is TGTGCCTGGAGTGTAATCAGGAACCAAGCTTTCTTT. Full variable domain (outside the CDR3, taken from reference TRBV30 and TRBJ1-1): SQTIHQWPATLVQPVGSPLSLECTVEGTSNPNLYWYRQAAGRGLQLLFYSVGIGQISSEVPQNLSASRPQDRQFILSSKKLLLSDSGFYLCAWSVIRNQAFFGQGTRLTVV.

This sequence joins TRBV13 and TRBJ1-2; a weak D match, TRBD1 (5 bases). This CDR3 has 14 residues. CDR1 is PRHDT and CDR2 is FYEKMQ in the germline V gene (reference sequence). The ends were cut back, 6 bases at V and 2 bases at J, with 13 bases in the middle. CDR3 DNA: TGTGCCAGCAGTTACAGCGGGGGAAACTATGGCTACACCTTC. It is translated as CASSYSGGNYGYTF.

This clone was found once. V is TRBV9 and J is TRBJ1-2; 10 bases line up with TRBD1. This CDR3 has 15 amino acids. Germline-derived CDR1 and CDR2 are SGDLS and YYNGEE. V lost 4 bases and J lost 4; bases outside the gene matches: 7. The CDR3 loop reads CASSLGTGVVYGYTF. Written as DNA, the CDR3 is TGTGCCAGCAGCCTTGGGACAGGGGTAGTCTATGGCTACACCTTC.

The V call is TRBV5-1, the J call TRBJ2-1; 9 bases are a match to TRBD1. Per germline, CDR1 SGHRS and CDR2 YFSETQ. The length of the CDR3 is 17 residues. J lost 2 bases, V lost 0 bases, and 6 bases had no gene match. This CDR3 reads CASSLVWGTGTYNEQFF. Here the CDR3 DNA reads TGCGCCAGCAGCTTGGTTTGGGGGACAGGGACCTACAATGAGCAGTTCTTC.

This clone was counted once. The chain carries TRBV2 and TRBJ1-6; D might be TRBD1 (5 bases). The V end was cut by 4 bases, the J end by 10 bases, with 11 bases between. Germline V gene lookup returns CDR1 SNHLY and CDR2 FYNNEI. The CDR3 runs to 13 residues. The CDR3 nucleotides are TGTGCCAGCAGTGCCAGGGAGGGCTCACCCCTCCACTTT. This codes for CASSAREGSPLHF.

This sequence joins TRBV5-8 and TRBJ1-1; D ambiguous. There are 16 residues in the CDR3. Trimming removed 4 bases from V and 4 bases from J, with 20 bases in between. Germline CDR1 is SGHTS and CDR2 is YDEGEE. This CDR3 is CASSPGGWGWSTEAFF. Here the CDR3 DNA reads TGTGCCAGCAGCCCAGGAGGGTGGGGTTGGAGCACTGAAGCTTTCTTT.

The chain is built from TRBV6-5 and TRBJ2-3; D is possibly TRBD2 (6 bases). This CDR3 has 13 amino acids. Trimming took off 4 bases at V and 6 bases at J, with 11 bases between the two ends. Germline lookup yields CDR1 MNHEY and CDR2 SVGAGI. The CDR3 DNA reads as TGTGCCAGCAGTTGGGTAGCGGCGGATACGCAGTATTTT. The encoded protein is CASSWVAADTQYF.

DNA of the CDR3: TGCGCCAGCAGCTTTACTACAGGGTCGGTTGAGCAGTTCTTC. This sequence encodes CASSFTTGSVEQFF. The chain links TRBV5-1 to TRBJ2-1; D is possibly TRBD1 (6 bases). V shed 2 bases and J shed 9 bases, with 15 bases lying between them. The CDR3 consists of 14 residues. Germline CDR1 reads SGHRS; CDR2 reads YFSETQ.

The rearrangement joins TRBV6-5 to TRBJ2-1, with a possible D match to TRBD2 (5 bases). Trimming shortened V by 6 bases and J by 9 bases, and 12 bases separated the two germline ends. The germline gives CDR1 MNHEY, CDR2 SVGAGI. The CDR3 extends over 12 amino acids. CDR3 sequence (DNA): TGTGCCAGCAGAGACTACTCCGGTGAGCAGTTCTTC. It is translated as CASRDYSGEQFF.

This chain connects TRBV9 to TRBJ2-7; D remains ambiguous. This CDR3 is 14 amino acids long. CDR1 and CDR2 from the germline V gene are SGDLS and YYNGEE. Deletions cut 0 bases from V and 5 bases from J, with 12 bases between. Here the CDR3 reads CASSVGGVSDEQYF. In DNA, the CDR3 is TGTGCCAGCAGCGTAGGAGGTGTCAGCGACGAGCAGTACTTC. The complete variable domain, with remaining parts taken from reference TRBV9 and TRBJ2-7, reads DSGVTQTPKHLITATGQRVTLRCSPRSGDLSVYWYQQSLDQGLQFLIQYYNGEERAKGNILERFSAQQFPDLHSELNLSSLELGDSALYFCASSVGGVSDEQYFGPGTRLTVT.

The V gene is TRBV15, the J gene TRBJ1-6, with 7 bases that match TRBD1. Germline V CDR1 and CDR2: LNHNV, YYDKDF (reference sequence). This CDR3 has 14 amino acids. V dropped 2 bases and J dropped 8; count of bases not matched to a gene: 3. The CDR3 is CATSRQTGHSPLHF. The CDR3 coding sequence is TGTGCCACCAGCAGACAGACAGGGCATTCACCCCTCCACTTT.